This T cell receptor beta chain was retrieved from a study of T cells after yellow fever vaccination. Study background: Researchers used SMART-Seq v4 Ultra Low Input to prepare fractions that had low cell numbers.

This clonotype was detected only a few times. What it binds is unknown. One end of the junction varies from germline; a read error may be responsible. Making TCR cDNA involved 5'RACE template switching, which added UMIs and a universal primer site. From the 5' RACE reads, TCRdb called clonotypes with MiXCR, one entry per CDR3 protein. Among some 600,000 distinct CDR3 sequences, about 17% were seen once, and the ten largest hold approximately 15%. Study conclusions and caveats: A weaker secondary response peaked on day 5, the primary on day 15.

CDR3 length: 14 residues. Germline lookup yields CDR1 SSHAT and CDR2 FNYEAQ (reference sequence). This TCR derives from a man aged 18-30 years who received the YFV17D yellow fever vaccine. The sample consisted of PBMCs, taken about 5 days after the first yellow fever vaccination. This chain joins TRBV7-7 and TRBJ2-5; D could derive from TRBD1 or TRBD2 (5 bases each). As DNA, the CDR3 is TGTGCTAGCAGCCCGGGACGGAACCAAGAGACCCAGTACTTC. Protein product: CASSPGRNQETQYF.